This TCR beta chain was recorded in a study of radiotherapy plus CTLA-4 blockade in lung cancer. Study conclusions and caveats: Blood TCR clones of tumor origin expanded after radiotherapy plus ipilimumab.

People whose metastatic non-small-cell lung cancer was chemo-refractory got focal radiation along with CTLA-4 blockade by ipilimumab. This clone was seen a handful of times. The antigen is unknown. The assay was immunoSEQ multiplex PCR, and TCRdb's table has in-frame clones only and misses some. The table has tens of thousands of clones, 65% to 80% seen once; the top ten hold about 8%. CDR1 and CDR2 (germline): SNHLY, FYNNEI. CDR3 length equals 14 residues. Trimming removed 0 bases from V and 6 bases from J, with 9 bases in between. The chain combines TRBV2 with TRBJ1-5; tentative D call: TRBD1 (6 bases). This sequence was found in a human donor with non-small cell lung cancer whose response to radiotherapy plus ipilimumab could not be evaluated. The input for sequencing was peripheral blood, taken from a patient treated with radiotherapy plus ipilimumab. The CDR3 sequence is CASSEAGGSQPQHF. The CDR3 coding sequence is TGTGCCAGCAGTGAAGCAGGGGGAAGTCAGCCCCAGCATTTT.